The present T cell receptor (beta chain) was sequenced within a study of cytomegalovirus exposure and HLA in healthy donors (dated by TCRdb to 2015 to 2018). Notes on the research overall: An earlier analysis of several hundred of the donors reported 276 Gb of sequence data and roughly 100 million unique TCR beta sequences from about 200 million T cells. An early release covering roughly 640 HLA-typed donors comprised about 310 gigabases of sequencing data and tens of millions of unique TCR sequences. Of the 350 to 450 genotyped donors, about 84% fell in the genetic ancestry cluster associated with self-reported Caucasian donors. The study aimed to test whether cataloging public T cell receptors could reveal signatures of past pathogen exposure. The study used immunosequencing to profile the T cell repertoires of several hundred subjects and linked those repertoires to cytomegalovirus serostatus. Along with the approximately 700-subject first cohort, a separate validation cohort of approximately 110 different subjects was used. The study combined high-throughput TCR immunosequencing, statistical association of individual TCRs with disease status, and machine learning to predict cytomegalovirus infection status. In a later analysis, previously published TCR beta repertoires from 550 to 750 donors were re-analyzed and high-resolution HLA genotyping was added so that TCR occurrence patterns could be studied. Rather than using new phenotypic data, the later analysis identified candidate immune exposures from TCR beta sequences and from how often those sequences occurred across donors. In an earlier analysis of a few hundred of the donors, high-throughput TCR beta sequencing was used to judge whether each TCR beta V gene segment behaved as functional or pseudogenic. Donor age, sex, ethnicity and CMV serostatus were compiled together with the repertoire data. In a later genetic analysis, genome-wide SNP genotypes for about three fifths of the roughly 670 donors were used, and that subset was treated as a discovery cohort. Every repertoire in the discovery cohort had been generated on one and the same sequencing platform. HLA typing covered class I and class II loci at four-digit resolution. The number of donors typed differed by locus, with roughly 620-640 for A, B, C, DRB1 and DQB1, roughly 520 for DQA1, approximately 570 for DPA1, and around 460 for DPB1. A few DR-DQ haplotypes were handled as single units for association and clustering because linkage in the cohort was strong. Across about 380 genotyped donors of the cohort, an average of 235,054 unique TCR beta nucleotide sequences per donor were sequenced, and approximately 19% of those sequences were non-productive. Overall study outcomes, separate from this receptor: Most CMV-associated TCR beta chains appeared to be HLA-restricted in a later analysis, and the HLA associations seemed to be driven largely by CMV exposure. A later analysis found that TCR association rates varied across HLA loci, with DRB1 alleles showing the most associated TCRs and HLA-C alleles the fewest. Presence/absence analyses assumed roughly uniform sequencing depth across donors, an assumption that may not hold. The classifier was reported to diagnose cytomegalovirus status with high specificity and sensitivity in both the original cohort and the validation cohort. The only immune exposure information available for the cohort was CMV serostatus. When HLA alleles, especially DR and DQ, strongly co-occurred, attributing TCR associations to individual alleles was difficult. Because counts were too low, 15 to 20 rarely observed V segments, including chromosome 9 orphons, were excluded from the earlier analysis of several hundred of the donors. A few of the identified cytomegalovirus-associated TCR beta chains were confirmed in vitro to be specific for cytomegalovirus antigens. A cluster of highly shared sequence variants was judged likely to represent a technical artifact of the sequencing pipeline. Several of the top co-occurrence clusters appeared to be linked to parvovirus B19, influenza, CMV and Epstein-Barr virus, according to a later analysis. In an earlier analysis of fewer than 700 of the donors, most TCR beta V segments appeared in productive rearrangements about 87% or about 30% of the time, broadly matching IMGT annotations. While some public TCRs were present in many individuals, most TCR sequences turned up only very rarely across donors. According to a later genetic analysis, donors in an Asian-associated ancestry cluster had fewer N-insertions in productive TCRs than the approximately 650-donor mean. Because HLA typing was unavailable for some donors at each locus, only the typed subset was used in association tests. It was suggested by the authors that the approach could potentially be generalized to other disease states and immunological phenotypes. A total of 150 or so TCR beta chains were listed by the study as associated with cytomegalovirus. A further reported finding was that TCR beta sequences accurately predicted the HLA-A and HLA-B alleles for most subjects in the first cohort. Compared with equally common non-associated chains, HLA-associated TCR beta chains in a later analysis were more clonally expanded and had lower generation probabilities. At a false discovery rate of 0.05, a later analysis linked 16,951 TCR beta sequences to specific HLA alleles. Only TCR beta chains were sequenced in this cohort, and the absence of alpha or paired-chain data limited detectable features. In a later genetic analysis, a missense DCLRE1C variant was associated with V-gene and J-gene trimming of TCR beta chains, and the association was replicated in an independent cohort. Linkage disequilibrium might explain the correlated functional status among segregating V segments, but an unknown experimental factor could not be excluded.

The cohort consisted of 666 healthy bone marrow donors. Cohort members were all nominally healthy when sampled, although unrecorded immune exposures were likely present. The donor tested CMV seronegative and was one of the 352 seronegative cohort members. A peripheral blood sample was provided by each donor, and peripheral blood mononuclear cells were used for TCR beta sequencing. The Qiagen DNeasy Blood Extraction Kit was used to extract genomic DNA from the blood cell samples. This clone was counted a single time. Its antigen has not been determined. Base qualities are not recorded, but no much larger clone differs from it by a single base. Library preparation was by the immunoSEQ multiplex PCR assay. A mixture of 60 forward primers for TCR Vbeta segments and 13 reverse primers for TCR Jbeta segments was used in the multiplex PCR. The CDR3 region of rearranged TCR beta genes was amplified from genomic DNA with a multiplex PCR assay. The Illumina HiSeq System was used to sequence the amplified TCR beta libraries as 87-base-pair reads. The paper's data handling went like this. In a later analysis, approximately 74 million unique TCR beta chains were counted across the 650 to 700 repertoires, and approximately 9.9 million of these chains were shared by at least two donors. Raw reads were error-corrected and collapsed into unique sequences by a nearest-neighbor algorithm in which closely related sequences were merged to remove PCR and sequencing errors. V, D and J gene segments were assigned by aligning CDR3 sequences to IMGT reference sequences. For a sequence to be retained, at least a six-nucleotide match to both a V gene segment and a J gene segment was required. Rearrangements were called productive when the CDR3 lacked stop codons and stayed in frame with V and J; all others were non-productive. Following IMGT convention, CDR3 was defined as the stretch from the second conserved V-encoded cysteine to the conserved J-encoded phenylalanine. Sequences without an unambiguous match to a single V gene segment were excluded from the earlier analysis of about 630 of the donors. In an earlier analysis of around 590 of the donors, a V segment was called functional when productive rearrangements were above 56.7%, and segregating when the standard deviation between donors exceeded 5%. A statistical classification framework was built to diagnose cytomegalovirus status from the catalog of TCR beta chain sequences. A later analysis assigned V and J genes by comparing TCR nucleotide sequences with IMGT/GENE-DB human TR gene sequences. A later analysis assigned CDR3 sequences and most-parsimonious VDJ recombination scenarios with the TCRdist pipeline. In a later analysis, every TCR beta chain was defined by the combination of its CDR3 amino acid sequence and its V-gene family, and reads without a unique V-gene family were dropped. To address suspected cross-contamination and a sequencing artifact, a later analysis removed 550 to 750 highly shared, low-generation-probability nucleotide sequences. In a later analysis, a clonal expansion index was calculated for each public chain from normalized within-repertoire ranks of inferred template counts. In a later analysis, generation probabilities were computed with a VDJ recombination model fitted to out-of-frame rearrangements, and the resulting probabilities were checked against IGoR. Hypergeometric tests were used in a later analysis to score TCR-TCR, TCR-HLA and TCR-CMV co-occurrence, with a repertoire-size bias correction applied to the TCR pairs. False discovery rates were estimated in a later analysis by permuting HLA or CMV assignments 20 times. In a later analysis, co-occurring TCRs were grouped using DBSCAN, with TCRdist sequence similarity added in when clustering inside HLA-allele-positive subsets. Repertoires with fewer than 30,000 or more than 120,000 public chains were left out of co-occurrence clustering, as were a handful of repertoires with anomalous nucleotide sharing. TCRdb provides this immuneACCESS table in a form limited to in-frame rearrangements. Some clones are lacking; in checked studies, under half of them reflect an unresolved V gene, and why the rest are absent is not known. The V and J calls and clone size were taken over from that table, and D and trimming were inferred from the DNA. In this sample the table shows some 130,000 clones, 70% to 85% of which occur a single time. The ten largest clonotypes hold approximately 1.7% of the sample.

The sample was PBMCs. This sequence originates from a boy between 10 and 17 years old in good health and CMV-seronegative.

The nucleotides read TGTGCCAGCTCACCACCCCCGGGGCTCCTAGCGGGAGACAATGAGCAGTTCTTC. This codes for CASSPPPGLLAGDNEQFF. The chain links TRBV18 with TRBJ2-1; a stretch of 10 junction bases matches TRBD2. The CDR3 contains 18 residues, cysteine and phenylalanine counted. Here the CDR3 DNA is all that survives: 54 bases in frame from base 1. V is pruned by 0 bases and J by 5 bases, leaving 10 bases of the junction without a gene match. Taken from the germline V gene, the CDR1 and CDR2 loops are KGHSH and LQKENI.